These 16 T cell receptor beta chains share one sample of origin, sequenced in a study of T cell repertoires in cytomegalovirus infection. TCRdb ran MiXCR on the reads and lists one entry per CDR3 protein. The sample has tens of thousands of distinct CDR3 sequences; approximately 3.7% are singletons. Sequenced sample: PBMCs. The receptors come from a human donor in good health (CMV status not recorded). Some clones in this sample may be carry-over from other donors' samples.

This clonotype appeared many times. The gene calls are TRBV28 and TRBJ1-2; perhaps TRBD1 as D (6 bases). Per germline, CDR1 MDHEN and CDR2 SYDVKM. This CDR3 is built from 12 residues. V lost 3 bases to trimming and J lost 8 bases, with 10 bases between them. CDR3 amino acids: CASSFRGAGYTF. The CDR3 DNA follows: TGTGCCAGCAGTTTTCGGGGGGCGGGCTACACCTTC.

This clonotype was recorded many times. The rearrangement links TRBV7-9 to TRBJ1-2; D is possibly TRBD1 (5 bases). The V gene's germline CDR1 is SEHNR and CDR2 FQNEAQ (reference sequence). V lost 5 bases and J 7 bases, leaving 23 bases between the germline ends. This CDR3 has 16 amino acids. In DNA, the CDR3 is TGTGCCAGCAGCCCGAGACCGGGACTCATTGGAGCTGGCTACACCTTC. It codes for CASSPRPGLIGAGYTF.

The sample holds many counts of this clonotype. The CDR3 sequence is CASSLPDQPQHF. The CDR3 nucleotides are TGTGCCAGCAGTTTACCAGATCAGCCCCAGCATTTT. The chain recombines TRBV28 with TRBJ1-5; D is ambiguous. CDR1 is MDHEN, CDR2 SYDVKM, per germline. The CDR3 covers 12 residues. V was trimmed by 2 bases and J by 5 bases, leaving 4 bases between them.

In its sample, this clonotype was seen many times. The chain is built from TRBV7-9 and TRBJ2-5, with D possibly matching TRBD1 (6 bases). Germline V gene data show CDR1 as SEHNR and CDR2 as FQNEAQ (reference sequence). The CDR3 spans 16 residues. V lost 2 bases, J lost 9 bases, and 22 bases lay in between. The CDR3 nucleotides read TGTGCCAGCAGCTTAATGGCAGGGGCCTATAAGGGGGCCCAGTACTTC. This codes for CASSLMAGAYKGAQYF.

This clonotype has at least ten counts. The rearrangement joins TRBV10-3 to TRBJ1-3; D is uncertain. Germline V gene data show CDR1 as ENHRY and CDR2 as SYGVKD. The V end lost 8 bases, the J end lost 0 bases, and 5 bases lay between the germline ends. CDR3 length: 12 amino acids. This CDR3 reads CAILDSGNTIYF. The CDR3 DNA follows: TGTGCCATCTTGGACTCTGGAAACACCATATATTTT.

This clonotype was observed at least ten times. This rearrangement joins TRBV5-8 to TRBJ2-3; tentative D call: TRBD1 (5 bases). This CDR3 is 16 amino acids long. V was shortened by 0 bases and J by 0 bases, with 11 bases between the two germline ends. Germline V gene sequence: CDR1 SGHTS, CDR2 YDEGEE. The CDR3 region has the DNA TGTGCCAGCAGCTTGGGACAGCGTACTAGCACAGATACGCAGTATTTT. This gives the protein CASSLGQRTSTDTQYF.

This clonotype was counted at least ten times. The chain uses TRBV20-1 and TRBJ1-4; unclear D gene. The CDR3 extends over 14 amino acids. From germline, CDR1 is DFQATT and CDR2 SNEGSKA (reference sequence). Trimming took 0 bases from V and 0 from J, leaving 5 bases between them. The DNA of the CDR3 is TGCAGTGCTAGAGATCTTGCAACTAATGAAAAACTGTTTTTT. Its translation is CSARDLATNEKLFF.

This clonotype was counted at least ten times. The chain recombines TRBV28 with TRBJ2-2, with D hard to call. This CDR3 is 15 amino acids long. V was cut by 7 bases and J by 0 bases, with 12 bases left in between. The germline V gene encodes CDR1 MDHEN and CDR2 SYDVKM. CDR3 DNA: TGTGCCAGCAACACCAGTCCATCGAACACCGGGGAGCTGTTTTTT. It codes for CASNTSPSNTGELFF.

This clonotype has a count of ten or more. CDR3 sequence (DNA): TGCAGTGCTATGCTCCGGTGGGACACTGAAGCTTTCTTT. Translated, it gives CSAMLRWDTEAFF. V is TRBV20-1 and J is TRBJ1-1; D not certain. Per the germline V gene, CDR1 is DFQATT and CDR2 is SNEGSKA (reference sequence). The ends were cut back, 4 bases at V and 3 bases at J, with 12 bases in the middle. The length of the CDR3 is 13 residues.

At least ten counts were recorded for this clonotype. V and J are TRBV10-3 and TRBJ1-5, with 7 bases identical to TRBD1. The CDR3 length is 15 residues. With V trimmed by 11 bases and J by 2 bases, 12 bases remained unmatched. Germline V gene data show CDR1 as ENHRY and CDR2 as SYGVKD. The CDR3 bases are TGTGCCTCTAACTCAGGGGGGGAGGGCAATCAGCCCCAGCATTTT. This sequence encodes CASNSGGEGNQPQHF.

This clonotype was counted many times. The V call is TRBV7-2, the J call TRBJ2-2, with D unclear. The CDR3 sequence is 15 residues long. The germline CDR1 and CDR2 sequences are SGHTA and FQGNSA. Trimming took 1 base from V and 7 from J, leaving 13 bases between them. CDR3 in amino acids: CASSLDIGYSGELFF. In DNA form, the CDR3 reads TGTGCCAGCAGCTTAGATATAGGGTACAGCGGGGAGCTGTTTTTT.

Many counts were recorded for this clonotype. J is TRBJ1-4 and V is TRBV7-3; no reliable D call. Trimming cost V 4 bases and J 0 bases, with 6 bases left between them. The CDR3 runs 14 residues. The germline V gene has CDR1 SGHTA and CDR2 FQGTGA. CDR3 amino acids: CASSSGATNEKLFF. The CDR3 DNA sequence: TGTGCCAGCAGCTCGGGAGCAACTAATGAAAAACTGTTTTTT.

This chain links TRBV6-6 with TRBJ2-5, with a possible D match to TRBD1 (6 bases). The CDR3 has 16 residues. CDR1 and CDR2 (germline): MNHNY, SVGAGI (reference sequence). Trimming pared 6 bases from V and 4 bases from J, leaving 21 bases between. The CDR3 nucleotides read TGTGCCAGCAGCTCCCCGGGCGAGAGAGGGGGAGAGACCCAGTACTTC. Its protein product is CASSSPGERGGETQYF.

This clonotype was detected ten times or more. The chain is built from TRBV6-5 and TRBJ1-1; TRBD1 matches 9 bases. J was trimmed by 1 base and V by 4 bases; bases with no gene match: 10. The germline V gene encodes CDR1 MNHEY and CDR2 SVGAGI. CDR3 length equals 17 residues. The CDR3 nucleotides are TGTGCCAGCAGTTTAGTAACCGGGACAGGGAAGAACACTGAAGCTTTCTTT. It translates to CASSLVTGTGKNTEAFF.

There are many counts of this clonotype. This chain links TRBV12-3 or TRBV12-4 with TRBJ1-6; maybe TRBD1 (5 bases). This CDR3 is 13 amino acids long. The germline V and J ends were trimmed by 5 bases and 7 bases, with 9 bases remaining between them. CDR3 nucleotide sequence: TGTGCCAGCAGTGGGGACGGGAATTCACCCCTCCACTTT. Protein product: CASSGDGNSPLHF.

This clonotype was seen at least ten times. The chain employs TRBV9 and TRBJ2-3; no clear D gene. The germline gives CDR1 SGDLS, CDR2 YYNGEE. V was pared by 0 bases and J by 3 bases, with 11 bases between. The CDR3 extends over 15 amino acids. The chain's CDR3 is CASSVGVVGTDTQYF. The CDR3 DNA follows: TGTGCCAGCAGCGTAGGGGTTGTGGGGACAGATACGCAGTATTTT. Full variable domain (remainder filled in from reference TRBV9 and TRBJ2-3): DSGVTQTPKHLITATGQRVTLRCSPRSGDLSVYWYQQSLDQGLQFLIQYYNGEERAKGNILERFSAQQFPDLHSELNLSSLELGDSALYFCASSVGVVGTDTQYFGPGTRLTVL.